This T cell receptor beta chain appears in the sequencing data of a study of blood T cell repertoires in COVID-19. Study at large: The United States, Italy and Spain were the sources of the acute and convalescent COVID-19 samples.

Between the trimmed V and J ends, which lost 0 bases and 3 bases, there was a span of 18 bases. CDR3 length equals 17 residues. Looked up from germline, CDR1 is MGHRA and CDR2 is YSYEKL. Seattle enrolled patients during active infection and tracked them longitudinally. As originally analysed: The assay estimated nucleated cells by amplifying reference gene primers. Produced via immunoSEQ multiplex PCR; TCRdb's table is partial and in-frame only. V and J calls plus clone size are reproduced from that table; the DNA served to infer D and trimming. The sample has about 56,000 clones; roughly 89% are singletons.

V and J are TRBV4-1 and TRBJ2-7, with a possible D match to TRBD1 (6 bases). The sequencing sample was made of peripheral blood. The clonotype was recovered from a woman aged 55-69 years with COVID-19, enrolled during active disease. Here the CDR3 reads CASSQDVTTGLIYEQYF. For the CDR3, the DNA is TGCGCCAGCAGCCAAGATGTTACGACAGGTCTAATCTACGAGCAGTACTTC.